Listed below are T cell receptor beta chains from one sample, sequenced in a study of blood T cell repertoires in COVID-19. The data were produced by immunoSEQ multiplex PCR, yet TCRdb's version contains in-frame clones alone and is incomplete. The profile shows some 250,000 clones, roughly nine tenths of them singletons. The material sequenced was PBMCs or T cells enriched from blood (not recorded which). These receptors originate from a woman in her 30s with acute COVID-19. The CDR3 runs from the conserved cysteine through the conserved F or W. The D gene is left open where the match is weak. Size is stated for part of the rows, as once, few or many counts, or as a class when the clone is expanded.

abundance	d_gene	j_gene	v_gene	CDR3aa	CDR3nt
NA	TRBD1	TRBJ2-7	TRBV30	CAWIGRSGTAHF	TGTGCCTGGATAGGACGATCCGGGACAGCTCACTTC
NA	TRBD1	TRBJ1-1	TRBV19	CASSIRTGGGTEAFF	TGTGCCAGTAGTATACGGACAGGGGGAGGCACTGAAGCTTTCTTT
NA	NA	TRBJ2-5	TRBV19	CASSGGYQETQYF	TGTGCCAGTAGTGGAGGTTACCAAGAGACCCAGTACTTC
once	NA	TRBJ1-2	TRBV12-3/TRBV12-4	CASSSHPGFGYTF	TGTGCCAGCAGTTCCCACCCAGGGTTTGGCTACACCTTC
NA	NA	TRBJ1-2	TRBV19	CASSWTEGGYTF	TGTGCCAGTAGTTGGACAGAGGGTGGCTACACCTTC
NA	TRBD2	TRBJ2-7	TRBV28	CASQWGGVRYEQYF	TGTGCCAGCCAATGGGGGGGGGTTCGGTACGAGCAGTACTTC
NA	TRBD2	TRBJ2-1	TRBV9	CASSDGLAGPNEQFF	TGTGCCAGCAGCGATGGACTAGCGGGGCCCAATGAGCAGTTCTTC
NA	TRBD2	TRBJ2-5	TRBV4-2	CASSQGTSGGNQETQYF	TGTGCCAGCAGCCAAGGGACTAGCGGAGGTAACCAAGAGACCCAGTACTTC
NA	TRBD1	TRBJ1-2	TRBV5-1	CASSLEGQGNYGYTF	TGCGCCAGCAGCTTGGAGGGACAGGGAAACTATGGCTACACCTTC
NA	TRBD1	TRBJ2-5	TRBV2	CASSSPGQVQETQYF	TGTGCCAGCAGCTCTCCGGGACAGGTACAAGAGACCCAGTACTTC
NA	NA	TRBJ1-1	TRBV2	CASSARGVLPRTEAFF	TGTGCCAGCAGCGCTAGAGGCGTCCTCCCCCGGACTGAAGCTTTCTTT
NA	NA	TRBJ1-4	TRBV7-8	CASSLLRTEKLFF	TGTGCCAGCAGCTTACTCAGGACAGAAAAACTGTTTTTT
NA	TRBD2	TRBJ2-2	TRBV3-1/TRBV3-2	CASSQGSGGPNTGELFF	TGTGCCAGCAGCCAAGGTAGCGGGGGCCCCAACACCGGGGAGCTGTTTTTT
NA	TRBD2	TRBJ2-3	TRBV11-3	CASSPGLAGGTTDTQYF	TGTGCCAGCAGCCCGGGACTAGCGGGGGGAACCACAGATACGCAGTATTTT
NA	NA	TRBJ2-7	TRBV19	CASRGGPGQTSYEQYF	TGTGCCAGTAGGGGGGGCCCGGGACAGACCTCCTACGAGCAGTACTTC
NA	TRBD1	TRBJ2-2	TRBV18	CASSPGTDLTGELFF	TGTGCCAGCTCTCCTGGGACAGACTTGACCGGGGAGCTGTTTTTT
NA	TRBD2	TRBJ2-3	TRBV6-5	CASRASGKSDTQYF	TGTGCCAGTCGAGCTAGCGGCAAATCAGATACGCAGTATTTT
NA	TRBD2	TRBJ2-7	TRBV30	CAWSRSGGAGGYEQYF	TGTGCCTGGAGTAGGAGCGGGGGGGCCGGTGGGTACGAGCAGTACTTC
NA	TRBD1	TRBJ2-7	TRBV7-8	CASSSRSGTGGEQYF	TGTGCCAGCAGCTCCCGTTCCGGGACAGGGGGCGAGCAGTACTTC
NA	TRBD1	TRBJ2-7	TRBV7-8	CASRDGTGAIYEQYF	TGTGCCAGCCGCGACGGGACAGGGGCTATCTACGAGCAGTACTTC
NA	NA	TRBJ2-7	TRBV5-1	CASSSTGPSSYEQYF	TGCGCCAGCAGCTCCACAGGCCCGAGCTCCTACGAGCAGTACTTC
NA	NA	TRBJ2-7	TRBV6-2/TRBV6-3	CASSYLIGRSIYEQYF	TGTGCCAGCAGTTACCTCATAGGCCGGAGCATCTACGAGCAGTACTTC
NA	TRBD1	TRBJ1-3	TRBV25-1	CASRQGSGNTIYF	TGTGCCAGCAGACAGGGGTCTGGAAACACCATATATTTT
NA	NA	TRBJ1-5	TRBV15	CATSREGGGQPQHF	TGTGCCACCAGCAGAGAGGGGGGGGGTCAGCCCCAGCATTTT
NA	TRBD1	TRBJ1-5	TRBV28	CASSFRGLQPQHF	TGTGCCAGCAGTTTTAGGGGGCTTCAGCCCCAGCATTTT
NA	TRBD1	TRBJ1-6	TRBV5-6	CASSLGGQGHSPLHF	TGTGCCAGCAGCTTGGGAGGACAGGGGCATTCACCCCTCCACTTT
NA	NA	TRBJ1-2	TRBV19	CASTPDSYGYTF	TGTGCCAGTACCCCAGACAGCTATGGCTACACCTTC
NA	TRBD1	TRBJ2-7	TRBV6-5	CASRGPGQGYEQYF	TGTGCCAGCAGGGGTCCGGGACAGGGCTACGAGCAGTACTTC
NA	TRBD1	TRBJ1-5	TRBV9	CASSFDREFQPQHF	TGTGCCAGCAGCTTCGACAGGGAGTTTCAGCCCCAGCATTTT
NA	TRBD1	TRBJ2-5	TRBV11-3	CASSLGRQGAGETQYF	TGTGCCAGCAGCTTAGGCAGACAGGGGGCAGGAGAGACCCAGTACTTC
NA	NA	TRBJ1-3	TRBV2	CASSGGLISGNTIYF	TGTGCCAGCAGTGGGGGACTAATCTCTGGAAACACCATATATTTT
few	NA	TRBJ1-6	TRBV3-1/TRBV3-2	CASSHGPTLHF	TGTGCCAGCAGCCACGGTCCAACCCTCCACTTT
NA	TRBD1	TRBJ1-2	TRBV4-3	CASSQVRQGDGYTF	TGCGCCAGCAGCCAAGTAAGACAGGGAGATGGCTACACCTTC
once	TRBD1	TRBJ1-2	TRBV28	CASSGGTGAGYGYTF	TGTGCCAGCAGTGGGGGGACAGGGGCGGGGTATGGCTACACCTTC
NA	TRBD1	TRBJ1-4	TRBV27	CASRDRGYQGVGEKLFF	TGTGCCAGCAGGGACAGGGGGTACCAGGGGGTGGGTGAAAAACTGTTTTTT
NA	NA	TRBJ2-7	TRBV4-1	CASSQAGTRSYEQYF	TGCGCCAGCAGCCAAGCAGGGACAAGGTCCTACGAGCAGTACTTC
once	NA	TRBJ2-5	TRBV12-3/TRBV12-4	CASTPRGRETQYF	TGTGCCAGCACCCCGCGAGGGCGAGAGACCCAGTACTTC
NA	NA	TRBJ1-2	TRBV19	CASSISRGDYGYTF	TGTGCCAGTAGTATTTCCAGGGGCGACTATGGCTACACCTTC
once	NA	TRBJ1-1	TRBV27	CASQRQINMNTEAFF	TGTGCCAGCCAGAGACAGATTAACATGAACACTGAAGCTTTCTTT
NA	TRBD2	TRBJ2-2	TRBV5-4	CASSGLAGAHTGELFF	TGTGCCAGCAGCGGACTAGCGGGAGCCCACACCGGGGAGCTGTTTTTT
NA	TRBD1	TRBJ1-2	TRBV29-1	CSLRSGTGDYGYTF	TGCAGCTTGAGGAGCGGGACAGGGGATTATGGCTACACCTTC
NA	TRBD1	TRBJ1-1	TRBV10-1	CASSESGQGSPEAFF	TGCGCCAGCAGTGAATCGGGACAGGGCTCCCCTGAAGCTTTCTTT
NA	NA	TRBJ1-6	TRBV30	CAGSGRFSYNSPLHF	TGTGCCGGCTCAGGCAGGTTCTCCTATAATTCACCCCTCCACTTT
once	TRBD2	TRBJ2-1	TRBV13	CASNPRGGGEQFF	TGTGCCAGCAACCCTAGGGGCGGGGGTGAGCAGTTCTTC
NA	NA	TRBJ1-2	TRBV6-1	CASSEASQGYGYTF	TGTGCCAGCAGTGAAGCGTCACAGGGCTATGGCTACACCTTC
NA	NA	TRBJ1-1	TRBV11-2	CASSLRRSPGISTEAFF	TGTGCCAGCAGCCTTAGAAGGTCCCCGGGAATAAGCACTGAAGCTTTCTTT
NA	NA	TRBJ2-7	TRBV19	CASSARGAQYEQYF	TGTGCCAGTAGTGCCCGGGGAGCACAGTACGAGCAGTACTTC